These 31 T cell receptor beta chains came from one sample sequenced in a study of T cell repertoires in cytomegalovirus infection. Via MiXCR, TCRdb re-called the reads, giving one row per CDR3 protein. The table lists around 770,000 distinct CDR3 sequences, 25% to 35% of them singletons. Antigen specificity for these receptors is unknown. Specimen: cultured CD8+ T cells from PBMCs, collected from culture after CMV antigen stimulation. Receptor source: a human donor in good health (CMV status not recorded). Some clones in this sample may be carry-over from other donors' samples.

In DNA, the CDR3 is TGTGCCAGCTGGTACGGGATGGGCTACACCTTC. The encoded protein is CASWYGMGYTF. The V call is TRBV27, the J call TRBJ1-2; D gene uncertain. CDR1 MNHEY and CDR2 SMNVEV come from the germline V gene (reference sequence). This CDR3 has 11 amino acids. The V and J ends lost 8 bases and 8 bases respectively, with 12 bases between them.

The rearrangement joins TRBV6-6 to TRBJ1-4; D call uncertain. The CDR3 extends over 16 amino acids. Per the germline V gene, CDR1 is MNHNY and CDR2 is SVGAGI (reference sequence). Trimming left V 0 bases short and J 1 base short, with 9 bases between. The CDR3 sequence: CASSYSEWGTNEKLFF. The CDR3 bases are TGTGCCAGCAGTTACTCAGAATGGGGAACTAATGAAAAACTGTTTTTT.

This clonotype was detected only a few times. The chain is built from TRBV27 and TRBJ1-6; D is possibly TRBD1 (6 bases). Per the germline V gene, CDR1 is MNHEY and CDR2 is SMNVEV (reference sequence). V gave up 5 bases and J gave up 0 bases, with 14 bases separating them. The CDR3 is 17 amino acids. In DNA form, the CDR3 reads TGTGCCAGCAGTACGCGACAGGATAGCTCCTATAATTCACCCCTCCACTTT. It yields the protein CASSTRQDSSYNSPLHF.

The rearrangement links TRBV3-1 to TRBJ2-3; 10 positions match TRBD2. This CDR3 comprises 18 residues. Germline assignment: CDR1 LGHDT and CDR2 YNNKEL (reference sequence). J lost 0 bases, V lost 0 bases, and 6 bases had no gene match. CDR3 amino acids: CASSQESSGGVSTDTQYF. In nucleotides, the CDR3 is TGTGCCAGCAGCCAAGAATCTAGCGGGGGCGTTAGCACAGATACGCAGTATTTT.

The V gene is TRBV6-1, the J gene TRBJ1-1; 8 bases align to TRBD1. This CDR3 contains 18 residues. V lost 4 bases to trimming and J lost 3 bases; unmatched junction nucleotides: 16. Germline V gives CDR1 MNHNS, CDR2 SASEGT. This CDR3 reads CASSAPLPTGALYTEAFF. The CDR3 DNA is TGTGCCAGCAGTGCCCCTTTGCCGACAGGGGCCCTTTACACTGAAGCTTTCTTT.

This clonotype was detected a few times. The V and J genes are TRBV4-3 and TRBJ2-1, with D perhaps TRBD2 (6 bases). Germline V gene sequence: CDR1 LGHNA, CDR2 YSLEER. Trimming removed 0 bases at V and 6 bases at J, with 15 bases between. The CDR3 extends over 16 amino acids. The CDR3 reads CASSQDWRVGFNEQFF. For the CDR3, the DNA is TGCGCCAGCAGCCAAGATTGGAGGGTGGGCTTCAATGAGCAGTTCTTC.

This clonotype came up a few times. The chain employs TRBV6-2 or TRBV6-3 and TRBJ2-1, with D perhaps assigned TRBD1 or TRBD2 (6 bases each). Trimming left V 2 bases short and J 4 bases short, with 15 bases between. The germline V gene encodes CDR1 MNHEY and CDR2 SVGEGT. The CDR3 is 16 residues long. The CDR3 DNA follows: TGTGCCAGCAGTTACCCCCCGGGGGCGGGGTACAATGAGCAGTTCTTC. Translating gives CASSYPPGAGYNEQFF.

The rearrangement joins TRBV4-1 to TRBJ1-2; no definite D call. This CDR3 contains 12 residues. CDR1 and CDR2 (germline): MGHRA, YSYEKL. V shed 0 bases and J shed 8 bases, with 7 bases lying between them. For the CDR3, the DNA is TGCGCCAGCAGCCAAGAGGGGAGAGGCTACACCTTC. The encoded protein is CASSQEGRGYTF.

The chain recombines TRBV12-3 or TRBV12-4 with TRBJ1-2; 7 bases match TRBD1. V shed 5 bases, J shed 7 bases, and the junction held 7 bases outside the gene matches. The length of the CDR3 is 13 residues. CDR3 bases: TGTGCCAGCAGTCCCAGGACAGGATCTGGCTACACCTTC. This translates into CASSPRTGSGYTF.

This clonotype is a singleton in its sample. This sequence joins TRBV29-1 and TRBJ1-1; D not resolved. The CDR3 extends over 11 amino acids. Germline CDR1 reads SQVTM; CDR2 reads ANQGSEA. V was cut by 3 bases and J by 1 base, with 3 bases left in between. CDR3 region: CSVDQNTEAFF. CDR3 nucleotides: TGCAGCGTTGACCAGAACACTGAAGCTTTCTTT. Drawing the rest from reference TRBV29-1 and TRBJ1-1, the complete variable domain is SAVISQKPSRDICQRGTSLTIQCQVDSQVTMMFWYRQQPGQSLTLIATANQGSEATYESGFVIDKFPISRPNLTFSTLTVSNMSPEDSSIYLCSVDQNTEAFFGQGTRLTVV.

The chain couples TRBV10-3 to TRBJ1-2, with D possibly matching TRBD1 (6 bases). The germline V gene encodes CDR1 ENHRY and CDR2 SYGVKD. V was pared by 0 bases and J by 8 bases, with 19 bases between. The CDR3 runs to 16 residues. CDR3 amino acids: CAISESKVQGKEGYTF. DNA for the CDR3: TGTGCCATCAGTGAGTCGAAAGTCCAGGGGAAGGAAGGCTACACCTTC.

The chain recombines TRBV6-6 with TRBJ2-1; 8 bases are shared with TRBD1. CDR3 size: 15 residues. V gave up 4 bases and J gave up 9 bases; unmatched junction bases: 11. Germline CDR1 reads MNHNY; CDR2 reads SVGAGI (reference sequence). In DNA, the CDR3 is TGTGCCAGCAGTTTTTCAGGGGGCAGGGTGGCTGAGCAGTTCTTC. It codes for CASSFSGGRVAEQFF.

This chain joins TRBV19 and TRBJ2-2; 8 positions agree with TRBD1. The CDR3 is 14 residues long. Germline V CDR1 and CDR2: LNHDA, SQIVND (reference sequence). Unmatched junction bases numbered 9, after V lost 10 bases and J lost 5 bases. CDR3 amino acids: CATRSGQGTGELFF. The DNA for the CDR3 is TGTGCCACGCGAAGTGGACAGGGAACCGGGGAGCTGTTTTTT.

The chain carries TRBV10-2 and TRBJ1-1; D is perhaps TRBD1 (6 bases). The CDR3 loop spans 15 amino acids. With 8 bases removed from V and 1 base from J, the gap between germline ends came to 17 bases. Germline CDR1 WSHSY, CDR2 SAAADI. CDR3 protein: CASLTGQSGNTEAFF. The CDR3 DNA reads TGCGCCAGCTTAACCGGACAGTCTGGGAACACTGAAGCTTTCTTT.

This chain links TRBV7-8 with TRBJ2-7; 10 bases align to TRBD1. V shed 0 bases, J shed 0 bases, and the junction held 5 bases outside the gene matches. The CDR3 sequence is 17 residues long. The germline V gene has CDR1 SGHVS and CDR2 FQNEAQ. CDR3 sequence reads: CASSLALDRGFSYEQYF. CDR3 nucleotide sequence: TGTGCCAGCAGCTTAGCGTTGGACAGGGGGTTCTCCTACGAGCAGTACTTC.

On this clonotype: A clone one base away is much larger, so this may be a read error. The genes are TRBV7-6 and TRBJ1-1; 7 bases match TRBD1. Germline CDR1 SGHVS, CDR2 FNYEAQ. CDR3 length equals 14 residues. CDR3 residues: CVSSPGGELTEAFF. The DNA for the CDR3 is TGTGTCAGCAGCCCAGGGGGGGAATTAACTGAAGCTTTCTTT.

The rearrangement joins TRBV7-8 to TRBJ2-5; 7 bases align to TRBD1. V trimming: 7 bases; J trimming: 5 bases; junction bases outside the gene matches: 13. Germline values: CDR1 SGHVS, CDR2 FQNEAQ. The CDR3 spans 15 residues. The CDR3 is CASTSHRGWGETQYF. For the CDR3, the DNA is TGTGCCAGCACCTCTCACAGGGGCTGGGGCGAGACCCAGTACTTC.

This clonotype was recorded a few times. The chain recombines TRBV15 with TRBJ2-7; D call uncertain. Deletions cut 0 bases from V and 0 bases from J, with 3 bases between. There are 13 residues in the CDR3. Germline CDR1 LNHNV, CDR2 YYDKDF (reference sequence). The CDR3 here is CATSRESSYEQYF. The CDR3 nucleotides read TGTGCCACCAGCAGAGAGAGCTCCTACGAGCAGTACTTC.

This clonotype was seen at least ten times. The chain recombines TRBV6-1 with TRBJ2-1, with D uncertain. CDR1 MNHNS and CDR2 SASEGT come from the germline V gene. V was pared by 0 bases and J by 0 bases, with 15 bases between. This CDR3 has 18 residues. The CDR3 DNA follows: TGTGCCAGCAGTGAAGCGCGCGCTCCTTGGAGCTCCTACAATGAGCAGTTCTTC. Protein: CASSEARAPWSSYNEQFF.

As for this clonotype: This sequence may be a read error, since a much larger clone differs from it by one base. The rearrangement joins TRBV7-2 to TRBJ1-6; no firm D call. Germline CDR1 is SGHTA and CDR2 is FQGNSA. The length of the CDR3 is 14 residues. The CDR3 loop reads CAGSVSAGMRPLHF. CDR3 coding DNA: TGTGCCGGCAGCGTTTCAGCGGGAATGAGGCCCCTCCACTTT.

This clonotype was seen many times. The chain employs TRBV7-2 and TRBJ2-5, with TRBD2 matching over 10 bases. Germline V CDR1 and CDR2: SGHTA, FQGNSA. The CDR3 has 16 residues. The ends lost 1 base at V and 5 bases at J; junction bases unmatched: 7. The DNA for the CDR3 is TGTGCCAGCAGCTTAGGGAGCGGGGGGGATGGGGAGACCCAGTACTTC. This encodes CASSLGSGGDGETQYF.

CDR3 sequence: CASSLGVAGNYNEQFF. CDR3 nucleotides: TGCGCCAGCAGCCTCGGGGTAGCGGGGAATTACAATGAGCAGTTCTTC. The chain recombines TRBV4-3 with TRBJ2-1; the match to TRBD2 covers 8 bases. CDR1 LGHNA and CDR2 YSLEER come from the germline V gene. The CDR3 consists of 16 residues. The V gene end was trimmed by 4 bases and the J gene end by 4 bases; junction bases not matched to a gene: 9.

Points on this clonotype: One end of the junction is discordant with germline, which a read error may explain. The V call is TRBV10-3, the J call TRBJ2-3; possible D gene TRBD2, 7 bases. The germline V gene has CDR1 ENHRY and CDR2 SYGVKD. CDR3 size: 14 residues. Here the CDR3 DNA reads TGTGCCGCCTTTCGAGGGGGGGCAACAGATACGCAGTACTTT. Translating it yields CAAFRGGATDTQYF.

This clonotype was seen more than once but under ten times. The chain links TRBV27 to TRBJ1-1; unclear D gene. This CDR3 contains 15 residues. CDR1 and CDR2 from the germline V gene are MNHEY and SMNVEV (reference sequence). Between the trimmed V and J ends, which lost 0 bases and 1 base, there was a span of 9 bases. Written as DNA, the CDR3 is TGTGCCAGCAGTTTATCAAAGATCAAGAACACTGAAGCTTTCTTT. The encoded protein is CASSLSKIKNTEAFF.

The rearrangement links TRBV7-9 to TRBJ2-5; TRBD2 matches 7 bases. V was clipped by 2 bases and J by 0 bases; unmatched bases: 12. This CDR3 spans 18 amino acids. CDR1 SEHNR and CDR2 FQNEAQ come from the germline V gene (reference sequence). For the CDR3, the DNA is TGTGCCAGCAGCTTATGGCCCCTGGGGCGGGGGTACCAAGAGACCCAGTACTTC. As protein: CASSLWPLGRGYQETQYF.

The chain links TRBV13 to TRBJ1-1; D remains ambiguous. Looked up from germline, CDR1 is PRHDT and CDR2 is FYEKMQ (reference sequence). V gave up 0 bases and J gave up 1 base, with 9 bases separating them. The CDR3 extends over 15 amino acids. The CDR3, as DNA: TGTGCCAGCAGCTTAGGCCGCAACAGGAACACTGAAGCTTTCTTT. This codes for CASSLGRNRNTEAFF.

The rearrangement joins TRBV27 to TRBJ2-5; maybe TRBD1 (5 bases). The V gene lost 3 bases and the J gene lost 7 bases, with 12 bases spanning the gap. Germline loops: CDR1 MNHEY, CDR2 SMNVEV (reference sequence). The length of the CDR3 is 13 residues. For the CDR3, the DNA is TGTGCCAGCAGTTTGCAGGGTTCGGGGACCCAGTACTTC. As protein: CASSLQGSGTQYF.

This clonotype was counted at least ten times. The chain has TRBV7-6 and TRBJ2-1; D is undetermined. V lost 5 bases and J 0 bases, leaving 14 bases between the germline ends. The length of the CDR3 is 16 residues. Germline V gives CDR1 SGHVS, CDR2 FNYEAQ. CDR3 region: CASSLDGRSSYNEQFF. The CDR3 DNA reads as TGTGCCAGCAGCCTGGACGGACGGAGCTCCTACAATGAGCAGTTCTTC.

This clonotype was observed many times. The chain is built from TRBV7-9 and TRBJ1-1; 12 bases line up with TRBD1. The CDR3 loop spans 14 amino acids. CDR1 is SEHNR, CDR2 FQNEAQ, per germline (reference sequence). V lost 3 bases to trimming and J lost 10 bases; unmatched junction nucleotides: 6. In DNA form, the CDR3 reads TGTGCCAGCAGCTTCCGGGACAGGGGGCTCTCAGCTTTCTTT. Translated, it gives CASSFRDRGLSAFF.

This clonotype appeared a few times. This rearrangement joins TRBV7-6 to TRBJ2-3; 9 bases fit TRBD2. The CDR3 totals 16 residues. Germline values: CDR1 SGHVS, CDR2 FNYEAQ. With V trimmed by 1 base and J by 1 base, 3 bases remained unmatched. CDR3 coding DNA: TGTGCCAGCAGCTTAGATAGCGGGGGAGGCACAGATACGCAGTATTTT. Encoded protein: CASSLDSGGGTDTQYF.

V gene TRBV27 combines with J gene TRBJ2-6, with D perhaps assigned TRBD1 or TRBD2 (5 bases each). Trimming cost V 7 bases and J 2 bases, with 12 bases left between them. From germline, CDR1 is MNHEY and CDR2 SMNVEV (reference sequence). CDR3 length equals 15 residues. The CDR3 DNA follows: TGTGCCAGCACAATGGGGGAGCCTGGGGCCAACGTCCTGACTTTC. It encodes CASTMGEPGANVLTF.